The T cell receptor beta chain described here comes from a study of shared clonotypes between healthy human individuals. Study-wide results and limits: Sharing across four donors was highest in naive CD4 (roughly 5%) and lowest in memory CD8 (0.4%).

On this clone: The antigen is undetermined.

CDR1 and CDR2 from the germline V gene are SGHRS and YFSETQ. V lost 0 bases and J lost 6, with 11 bases in between. The CDR3 length is 14 residues. Profiled with immunoSEQ multiplex PCR; TCRdb holds only in-frame clones, not every one. The table shows 550,000 to 850,000 clones, with roughly 72% occurring only once. This sequence joins TRBV5-1 and TRBJ2-3; D gene unclear. Sequenced material: memory CD4+ T cells sorted from blood. Regarding subset: CD45RA-negative fraction. This TCR was sampled from a woman in her 30s in good health. Here the CDR3 reads CASSLAPETDTQYF. CDR3 nucleotides: TGCGCCAGCAGCTTGGCCCCAGAAACGGATACGCAGTATTTT.